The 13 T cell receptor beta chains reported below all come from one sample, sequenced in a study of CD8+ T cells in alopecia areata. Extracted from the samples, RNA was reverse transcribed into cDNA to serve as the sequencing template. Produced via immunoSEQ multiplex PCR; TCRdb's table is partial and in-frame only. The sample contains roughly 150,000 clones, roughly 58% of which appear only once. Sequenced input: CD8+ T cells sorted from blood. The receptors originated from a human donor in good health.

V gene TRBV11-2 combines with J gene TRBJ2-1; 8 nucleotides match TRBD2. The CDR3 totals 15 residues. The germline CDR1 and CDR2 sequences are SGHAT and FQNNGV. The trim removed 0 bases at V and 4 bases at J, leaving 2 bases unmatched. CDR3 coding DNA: TGTGCCAGCAGCTTAGATCCTAGCGGGTACAATGAGCAGTTCTTC. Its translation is CASSLDPSGYNEQFF.

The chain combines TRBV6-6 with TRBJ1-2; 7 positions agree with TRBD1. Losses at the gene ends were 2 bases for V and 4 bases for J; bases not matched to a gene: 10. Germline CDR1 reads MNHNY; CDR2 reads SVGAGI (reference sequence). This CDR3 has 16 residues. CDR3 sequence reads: CASSYLHDRDPYGYTF. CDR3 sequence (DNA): TGTGCCAGCAGTTACCTCCATGACAGGGACCCCTATGGCTACACCTTC.

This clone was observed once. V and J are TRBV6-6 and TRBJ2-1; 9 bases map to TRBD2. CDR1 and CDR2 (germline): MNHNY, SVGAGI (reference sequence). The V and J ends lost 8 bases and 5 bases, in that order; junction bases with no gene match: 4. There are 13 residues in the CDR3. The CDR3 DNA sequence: TGTGCCAGCGTGAAGCGGGGGGACAATGAGCAGTTCTTC. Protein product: CASVKRGDNEQFF.

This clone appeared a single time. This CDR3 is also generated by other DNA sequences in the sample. CDR3 DNA: TGTGCCAGCAGCGTAGGGGATGGAAATGAGCAGTTCTTC. Translating gives CASSVGDGNEQFF. The V gene is TRBV9, the J gene TRBJ2-1, with unresolved D. The germline gives CDR1 SGDLS, CDR2 YYNGEE. Trimming pared 0 bases from V and 7 bases from J, leaving 8 bases between. The CDR3 totals 13 residues.

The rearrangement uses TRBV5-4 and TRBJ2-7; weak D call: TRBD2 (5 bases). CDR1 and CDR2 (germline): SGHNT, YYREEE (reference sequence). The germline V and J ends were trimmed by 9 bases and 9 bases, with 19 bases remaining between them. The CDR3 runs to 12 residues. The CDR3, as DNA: TGTGCCACCACGTCTCCCGAGGGTCGGCAGTACTTC. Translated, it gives CATTSPEGRQYF.

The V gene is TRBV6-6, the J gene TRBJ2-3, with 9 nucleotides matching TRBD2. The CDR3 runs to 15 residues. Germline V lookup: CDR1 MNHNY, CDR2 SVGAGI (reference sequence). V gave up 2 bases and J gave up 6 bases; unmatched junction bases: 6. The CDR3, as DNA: TGTGCCAGCAGTTACCCACCTAGCGGGAATGATACGCAGTATTTT. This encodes CASSYPPSGNDTQYF.

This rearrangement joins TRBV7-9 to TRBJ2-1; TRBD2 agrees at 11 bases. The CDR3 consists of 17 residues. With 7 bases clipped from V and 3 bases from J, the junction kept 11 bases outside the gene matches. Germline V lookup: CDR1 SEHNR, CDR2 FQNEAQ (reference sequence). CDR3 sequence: CASNPGVTSGNYNEQFF. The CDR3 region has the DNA TGTGCCAGCAACCCCGGTGTGACTAGCGGGAACTACAATGAGCAGTTCTTC.

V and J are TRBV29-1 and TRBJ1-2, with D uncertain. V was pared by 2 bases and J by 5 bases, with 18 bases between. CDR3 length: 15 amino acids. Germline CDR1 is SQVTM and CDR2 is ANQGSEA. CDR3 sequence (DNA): TGCAGCGTTGAATCCCGACACGGAGATTCTTATGGCTACACCTTC. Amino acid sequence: CSVESRHGDSYGYTF.

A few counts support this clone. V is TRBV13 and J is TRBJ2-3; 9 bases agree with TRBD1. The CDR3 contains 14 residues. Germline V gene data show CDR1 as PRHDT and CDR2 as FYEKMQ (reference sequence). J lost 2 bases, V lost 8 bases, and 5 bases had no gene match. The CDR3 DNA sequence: TGTGCCAGCCGCCGGGACAGGGCCACAGATACGCAGTATTTT. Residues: CASRRDRATDTQYF.

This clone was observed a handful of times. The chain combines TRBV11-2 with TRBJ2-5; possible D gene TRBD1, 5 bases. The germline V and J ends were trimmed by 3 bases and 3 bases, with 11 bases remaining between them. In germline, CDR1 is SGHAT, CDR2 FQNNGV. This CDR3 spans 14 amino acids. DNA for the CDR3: TGTGCCAGCAGCTTTAGACAGCTAGAAGAGACCCAGTACTTC. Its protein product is CASSFRQLEETQYF.

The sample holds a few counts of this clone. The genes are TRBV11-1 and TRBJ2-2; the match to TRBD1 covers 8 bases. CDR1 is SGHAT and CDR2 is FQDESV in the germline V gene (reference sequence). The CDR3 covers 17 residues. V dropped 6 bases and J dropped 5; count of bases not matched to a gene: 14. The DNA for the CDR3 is TGTGCCAGCAGTCACGGGACAGGCCAAGTTTGGACCGGGGAGCTGTTTTTT. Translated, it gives CASSHGTGQVWTGELFF.

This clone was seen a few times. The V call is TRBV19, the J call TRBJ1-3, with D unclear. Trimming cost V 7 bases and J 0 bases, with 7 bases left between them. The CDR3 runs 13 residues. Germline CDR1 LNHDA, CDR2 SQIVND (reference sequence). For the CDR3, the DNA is TGTGCCAGTAACCAGGACTCTGGAAACACCATATATTTT. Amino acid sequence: CASNQDSGNTIYF.

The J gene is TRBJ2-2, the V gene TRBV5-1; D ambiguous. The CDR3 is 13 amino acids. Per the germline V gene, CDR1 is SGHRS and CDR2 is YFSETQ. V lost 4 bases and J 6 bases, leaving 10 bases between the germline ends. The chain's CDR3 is CASSLSSPGELFF. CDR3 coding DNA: TGCGCCAGCAGCCTAAGCTCTCCCGGGGAGCTGTTTTTT.